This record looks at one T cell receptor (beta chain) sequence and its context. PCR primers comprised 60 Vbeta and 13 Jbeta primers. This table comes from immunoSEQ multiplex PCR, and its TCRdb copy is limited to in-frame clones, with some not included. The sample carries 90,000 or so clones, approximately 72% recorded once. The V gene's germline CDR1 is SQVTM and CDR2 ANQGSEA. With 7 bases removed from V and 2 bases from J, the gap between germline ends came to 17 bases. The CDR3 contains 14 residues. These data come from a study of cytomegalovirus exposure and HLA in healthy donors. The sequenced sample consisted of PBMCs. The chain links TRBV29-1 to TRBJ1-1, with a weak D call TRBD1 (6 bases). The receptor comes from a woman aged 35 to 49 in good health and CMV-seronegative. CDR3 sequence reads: CSASGDGYNTEAFF. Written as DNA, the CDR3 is TGCAGCGCCTCAGGGGACGGATACAACACTGAAGCTTTCTTT. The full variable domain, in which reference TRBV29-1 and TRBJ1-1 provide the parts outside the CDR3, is SAVISQKPSRDICQRGTSLTIQCQVDSQVTMMFWYRQQPGQSLTLIATANQGSEATYESGFVIDKFPISRPNLTFSTLTVSNMSPEDSSIYLCSASGDGYNTEAFFGQGTRLTVV.